The clone carrying this T cell receptor beta chain has a handful of counts. Its specificity is not known. V gave up 7 bases and J gave up 3 bases; unmatched junction bases: 8. The CDR3 runs to 14 residues. Germline V gives CDR1 GTSNPN, CDR2 SVGIG (reference sequence). Sequencing relied on immunoSEQ assay v3.0, run at survey level. Profiling relied on immunoSEQ multiplex PCR, and the TCRdb table lists in-frame clones only, not all of them. The data show 25,000 to 35,000 clones, 82% seen once. This sample is drawn from a study of long-term antiretroviral therapy in people with HIV. Findings and caveats of the study: Transplant-donor-level diversity was not reached after ART, though diversity increased. Repertoires with HIV possessed tighter CDR3 length spans than those of controls. Blood was collected between the mid-2000s and the late 2010s, possibly under older ART regimens.

V gene TRBV30 combines with J gene TRBJ2-2, with 7 positions matching TRBD1. The clonotype originates from a man over 45 with HIV. Sample: unsorted PBMCs, taken 2.9 years after starting antiretroviral therapy. CDR3 residues: CASTRDSYTGELFF. Written as DNA, the CDR3 is TGTGCCTCGACCAGGGACAGCTACACCGGGGAGCTGTTTTTT.